This paragraph covers one T cell receptor beta chain sequence. These data belong to a study of blood T cell repertoires in COVID-19. Here immunoSEQ multiplex PCR was the method, and the copy in TCRdb shows in-frame clones only, minus some. This sample has hundreds of thousands of clones, with roughly 88% found just once. After removal of 6 bases from V and 3 bases from J, the junction contained 11 bases not matched to a gene. Germline V gene data show CDR1 as MGHDK and CDR2 as SYGVNS. The CDR3 length is 17 residues. What was sequenced was PBMCs or T cells enriched from blood (not recorded which). The source of this sequence is a young man who had recovered from COVID-19. The chain combines TRBV25-1 with TRBJ1-2, with 12 nucleotides matching TRBD1. The DNA of the CDR3 is TGTGCCAGCAGCGGCACCGGGACAGGGGGCTTTGACTATGGCTACACCTTC. Its protein product is CASSGTGTGGFDYGYTF.